This TCR beta chain came from a study of siplizumab effects on memory and regulatory T cells. Findings and limits, study-wide: Naive T cell populations appeared to exhibit greater diversity than memory cells and appeared to be major alloresponse contributors. A small minority of alloreactive clones were mapped to unstimulated subsets. Whether proliferating Tregs in siplizumab cultures suppress was not functionally confirmed.

Trimming pared 5 bases from V and 1 base from J, leaving 9 bases between. This CDR3 comprises 13 residues. The V gene's germline CDR1 is GTSNPN and CDR2 SVGIG (reference sequence). Comment on this clone: Its target is unknown.

Sequencing of each sample assayed around 10^5 TCR templates. TCRdb's table, derived via immunoSEQ multiplex PCR, lists solely in-frame clones and lacks some. In the table there are approximately 120,000 clones, 92% of which are singletons. The V and J genes are TRBV30 and TRBJ2-1; D not resolved. The sample consisted of Tregs sorted from blood. The TCR sequence derives from a human donor in good health. DNA for the CDR3: TGTGCCTGGGCTGTCGTTTCCTACAATGAGCAGTTCTTC. Its protein is CAWAVVSYNEQFF.